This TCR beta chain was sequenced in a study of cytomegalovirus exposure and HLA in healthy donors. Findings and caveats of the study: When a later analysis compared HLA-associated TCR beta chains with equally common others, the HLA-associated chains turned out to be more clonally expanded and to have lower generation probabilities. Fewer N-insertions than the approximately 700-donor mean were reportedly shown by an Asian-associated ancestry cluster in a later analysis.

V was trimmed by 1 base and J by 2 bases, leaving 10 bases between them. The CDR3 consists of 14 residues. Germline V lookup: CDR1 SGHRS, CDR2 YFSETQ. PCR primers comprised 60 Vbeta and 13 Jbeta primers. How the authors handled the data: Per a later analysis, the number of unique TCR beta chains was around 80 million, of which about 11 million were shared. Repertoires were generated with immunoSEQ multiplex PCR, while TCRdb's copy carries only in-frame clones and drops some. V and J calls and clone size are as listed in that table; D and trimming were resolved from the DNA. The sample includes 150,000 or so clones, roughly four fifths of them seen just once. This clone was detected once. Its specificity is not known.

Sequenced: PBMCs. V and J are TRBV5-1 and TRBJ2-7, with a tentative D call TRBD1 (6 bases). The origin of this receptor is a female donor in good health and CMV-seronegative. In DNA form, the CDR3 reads TGCGCCAGCAGCTTGCGGACAGAAACCTACGAGCAGTACTTC. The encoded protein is CASSLRTETYEQYF.